This passage covers 28 T cell receptor beta chains from one sample sequenced in a study of cytomegalovirus exposure and HLA in healthy donors. The repertoire was sequenced with immunoSEQ multiplex PCR; TCRdb's copy has only in-frame clones and lacks some. The sample records some 160,000 clones, approximately 90% being singletons. Sequenced input: PBMCs. These receptors came from a man aged 18-30 years in good health and CMV-seronegative.

The genes are TRBV28 and TRBJ1-2; no definite D call. The length of the CDR3 is 15 residues. Germline CDR1 reads MDHEN; CDR2 reads SYDVKM. V lost 6 bases, J lost 4 bases, and 18 bases lay in between. The CDR3 loop is CASSPPPPSVYGYTF. CDR3 DNA sequence: TGTGCCAGCAGCCCTCCCCCTCCCTCCGTCTATGGCTACACCTTC.

This chain uses TRBV29-1 with TRBJ2-5; 8 bases align to TRBD1. The CDR3 has 15 residues. With V trimmed by 1 base and J by 2 bases, 6 bases remained unmatched. Germline V gene sequence: CDR1 SQVTM, CDR2 ANQGSEA. This chain's CDR3 is CSVEGDRGRQETQYF. The CDR3 DNA reads TGCAGCGTTGAAGGAGACAGGGGAAGGCAAGAGACCCAGTACTTC.

The chain joins TRBV15 to TRBJ1-4; 11 bases align to TRBD1. The V gene's germline CDR1 is LNHNV and CDR2 YYDKDF (reference sequence). Trimming at V came to 0 bases and at J to 8 bases, leaving 14 bases not matched to a gene. The CDR3 sequence is 19 residues long. This CDR3 reads CATSRDTAGTGGIREKLFF. The CDR3 DNA follows: TGTGCCACCAGCAGAGATACCGCCGGGACAGGGGGGATTCGGGAAAAACTGTTTTTT. Full variable domain (outside the CDR3, taken from reference TRBV15 and TRBJ1-4): DAMVIQNPRYQVTQFGKPVTLSCSQTLNHNVMYWYQQKSSQAPKLLFHYYDKDFNNEADTPDNFQSRRPNTSFCFLDIRSPGLGDTAMYLCATSRDTAGTGGIREKLFFGSGTQLSVL.

The chain is built from TRBV25-1 and TRBJ2-7, with 11 bases identical to TRBD2. The CDR3 extends over 17 amino acids. The V gene's germline CDR1 is MGHDK and CDR2 SYGVNS. V shed 3 bases and J 2 bases; nucleotides not matched to a gene: 9. The CDR3 loop reads CASSDDLAGGHAYEQYF. The CDR3 coding sequence is TGTGCCAGCAGTGACGACCTAGCGGGAGGACATGCCTACGAGCAGTACTTC.

CDR3 amino acids: CSVVVAAEAFF. The CDR3, as DNA: TGCAGCGTTGTCGTAGCCGCTGAAGCTTTCTTT. V and J are TRBV29-1 and TRBJ1-1; D gene unclear. CDR3 length: 11 amino acids. V was shortened by 4 bases and J by 6 bases, with 9 bases between the two germline ends. The germline gives CDR1 SQVTM, CDR2 ANQGSEA.

The genes are TRBV6-1 and TRBJ1-2; the match to TRBD1 covers 7 bases. The CDR3 contains 13 residues. V dropped 6 bases and J dropped 8; count of bases not matched to a gene: 9. In germline, CDR1 is MNHNS, CDR2 SASEGT. The CDR3 protein is CASSLKDRDGYTF. As DNA, the CDR3 is TGTGCCAGCAGCCTGAAAGACAGGGACGGCTACACCTTC.

The CDR3 DNA reads as TGTGCCAGCAGCGTCCGAAGAGGGGAGGATAGTGAAAAACTGTTTTTT. Protein: CASSVRRGEDSEKLFF. The chain couples TRBV21-1 to TRBJ1-4. TRBV21-1 is given as a pseudogene. This CDR3 is 16 amino acids long.

The chain joins TRBV5-1 to TRBJ1-2; 7 positions match TRBD1. CDR3 length: 17 residues. V shed 4 bases and J 0 bases; nucleotides not matched to a gene: 12. Germline loops: CDR1 SGHRS, CDR2 YFSETQ. CDR3: CASSRLQGPSSNYGYTF. CDR3 DNA: TGCGCCAGCAGCCGTTTACAGGGGCCAAGCTCTAACTATGGCTACACCTTC.

J is TRBJ1-4 and V is TRBV2; D might be TRBD1 (5 bases). Trimming removed 2 bases at V and 5 bases at J, with 12 bases between. The CDR3 covers 15 residues. Germline V gene lookup returns CDR1 SNHLY and CDR2 FYNNEI. CDR3 in amino acids: CASSELLGGNEKLFF. In DNA form, the CDR3 reads TGTGCCAGCAGTGAACTTTTGGGGGGGAATGAAAAACTGTTTTTT. Filled out from reference TRBV2 and TRBJ1-4, the complete variable domain reads EPEVTQTPSHQVTQMGQEVILRCVPISNHLYFYWYRQILGQKVEFLVSFYNNEISEKSEIFDDQFSVERPDGSNFTLKIRSTKLEDSAMYFCASSELLGGNEKLFFGSGTQLSVL.

The J gene is TRBJ1-2, the V gene TRBV6-1; TRBD1 aligns across 10 bases. Germline V gives CDR1 MNHNS, CDR2 SASEGT. Trimming took 6 bases from V and 3 from J; bases not matched to a gene: 7. The CDR3 runs to 15 residues. The CDR3 DNA follows: TGTGCCAGCAGGGCTAGACAGGGGGCGCACTATGGCTACACCTTC. Translation: CASRARQGAHYGYTF.

Note on this clone: Additional DNA sequences in this sample encode the identical CDR3. The rearrangement links TRBV30 to TRBJ1-3, with D unresolved. V was trimmed by 2 bases and J by 2 bases, leaving 4 bases between them. Germline CDR1 is GTSNPN and CDR2 is SVGIG (reference sequence). The CDR3 totals 12 residues. DNA of the CDR3: TGTGCCTGGAGTCCAACTGGAAACACCATATATTTT. This gives the protein CAWSPTGNTIYF.

This sequence joins TRBV6-1 and TRBJ1-5; 8 bases agree with TRBD1. Trimming at V came to 8 bases and at J to 4 bases, leaving 10 bases not matched to a gene. The CDR3 has 15 residues. The germline V gene has CDR1 MNHNS and CDR2 SASEGT. In DNA form, the CDR3 reads TGTGCCAGCCGACCAGGGGGCGCCGAGAATCAGCCCCAGCATTTT. Amino acid sequence: CASRPGGAENQPQHF.

The chain employs TRBV5-4 and TRBJ2-6; D remains unclear. Per the germline V gene, CDR1 is SGHNT and CDR2 is YYREEE (reference sequence). This CDR3 spans 11 amino acids. In DNA, the CDR3 is TGTGCTATTAGTGGGGCCAACGTCCTGACTTTC. Residues: CAISGANVLTF.

The V and J genes are TRBV28 and TRBJ2-1, with 8 bases matching TRBD2. The germline V gene has CDR1 MDHEN and CDR2 SYDVKM. Trimming removed 7 bases from V and 10 bases from J; junction bases left unmatched: 3. The CDR3 has 11 residues. CDR3 protein: CASNVAGEQFF. CDR3 bases: TGTGCCAGCAACGTAGCGGGAGAGCAGTTCTTC.

This sequence joins TRBV28 and TRBJ2-3, with D perhaps TRBD1 (6 bases). The CDR3 extends over 17 amino acids. V lost 5 bases and J lost 5, with 23 bases in between. CDR1 is MDHEN, CDR2 SYDVKM, per germline. CDR3: CASSMTLINRVKDTQYF. The CDR3 DNA sequence: TGTGCCAGCAGTATGACCCTCATAAACAGGGTTAAAGATACGCAGTATTTT.

The chain uses TRBV5-1 and TRBJ1-2, with TRBD1 matching 8 bases. The germline gives CDR1 SGHRS, CDR2 YFSETQ. After removal of 3 bases from V and 6 bases from J, the junction contained 7 bases not matched to a gene. The CDR3 runs 14 residues. Here the CDR3 DNA reads TGCGCCAGCAGCTCAACAGGGGGTGATCATGGCTACACCTTC. Its translation: CASSSTGGDHGYTF.

A remark on this clone: At the DNA level, this CDR3 is encoded by other sequences in the same sample as well. The gene calls are TRBV10-3 and TRBJ2-4; TRBD2 agrees at 9 bases. The CDR3 extends over 17 amino acids. Germline V gene lookup returns CDR1 ENHRY and CDR2 SYGVKD. J was trimmed by 1 base and V by 0 bases; bases with no gene match: 4. The CDR3 DNA follows: TGTGCCATCAGTGAGTCGACGAGCGGGAGGGCCAAAAACATTCAGTACTTC. It codes for CAISESTSGRAKNIQYF.

V and J are TRBV4-2 and TRBJ2-2; a possible D gene is TRBD1 (5 bases). The V gene lost 0 bases and the J gene lost 4 bases, with 9 bases spanning the gap. Per germline, CDR1 LGHNA and CDR2 YNFKEQ. The CDR3 contains 15 residues. The CDR3 loop reads CASSQDRATTGELFF. Written as DNA, the CDR3 is TGTGCCAGCAGCCAAGACAGGGCCACCACCGGGGAGCTGTTTTTT.

The chain combines TRBV28 with TRBJ1-2, with a tentative D call TRBD1 (5 bases). V lost 2 bases and J lost 8, with 12 bases in between. Germline-derived CDR1 and CDR2 are MDHEN and SYDVKM. The CDR3 has 13 residues. The CDR3 loop is CASSLGPGKGYTF. CDR3 DNA sequence: TGTGCCAGCAGTTTAGGCCCAGGGAAAGGCTACACCTTC.

This chain links TRBV5-1 with TRBJ2-2; 11 bases match TRBD2. The V and J ends lost 3 bases and 6 bases, in that order; junction bases with no gene match: 10. Per germline, CDR1 SGHRS and CDR2 YFSETQ. The CDR3 runs 17 residues. CDR3: CASSSTSGRRPPGELFF. CDR3 nucleotide sequence: TGCGCCAGCAGCTCCACTAGCGGGAGACGGCCACCCGGGGAGCTGTTTTTT.

This rearrangement joins TRBV28 to TRBJ1-1, with a tentative D call TRBD1 (5 bases). This CDR3 is 16 amino acids long. The V end lost 3 bases, the J end lost 0 bases, and 14 bases lay between the germline ends. Germline lookup yields CDR1 MDHEN and CDR2 SYDVKM. DNA of the CDR3: TGTGCCAGCAGTTTCTCCGGGCGGGGGATGAACACTGAAGCTTTCTTT. Translation: CASSFSGRGMNTEAFF.

The chain joins TRBV19 to TRBJ2-5; 12 bases align to TRBD1. Germline-derived CDR1 and CDR2 are LNHDA and SQIVND (reference sequence). The ends lost 3 bases at V and 5 bases at J; junction bases unmatched: 16. The CDR3 has 19 residues. The CDR3 reads CASSIGTGGEGYPLETQYF. For the CDR3, the DNA is TGTGCCAGTAGTATTGGGACAGGGGGCGAGGGGTACCCCCTCGAGACCCAGTACTTC. The full variable domain, its missing parts supplied by reference TRBV19 and TRBJ2-5, is DGGITQSPKYLFRKEGQNVTLSCEQNLNHDAMYWYRQDPGQGLRLIYYSQIVNDFQKGDIAEGYSVSREKKESFPLTVTSAQKNPTAFYLCASSIGTGGEGYPLETQYFGPGTRLLVL.

This clone has just one count. The chain carries TRBV10-3 and TRBJ2-1; the D is unclear. This CDR3 has 12 amino acids. V shed 5 bases and J shed 8 bases, with 10 bases lying between them. The germline gives CDR1 ENHRY, CDR2 SYGVKD. The CDR3 coding sequence is TGTGCCATCAGTATGCTTAGTTATGAGCAGTTCTTC. Translated: CAISMLSYEQFF.

The chain links TRBV28 to TRBJ1-1; D is possibly TRBD1 (6 bases). The germline CDR1 and CDR2 sequences are MDHEN and SYDVKM. The CDR3 consists of 15 residues. V lost 6 bases to trimming and J lost 1 base, with 15 bases between them. The CDR3 DNA sequence: TGTGCCAGCAGCTTGGGAGGGGGAAGGAACACTGAAGCTTTCTTT. Protein: CASSLGGGRNTEAFF.

The chain carries TRBV27 and TRBJ1-1; D is perhaps TRBD1 (5 bases). The CDR3 length is 15 residues. Germline V gives CDR1 MNHEY, CDR2 SMNVEV (reference sequence). Trimming stripped 2 bases from V and 4 bases from J, with 14 bases between. The CDR3 nucleotides are TGTGCCAGCAGTTTAGCTCTCCCGGGGGGCACTGAAGCTTTCTTT. This codes for CASSLALPGGTEAFF.

V usage is TRBV2 and J usage is TRBJ1-3; TRBD1 aligns across 8 bases. The CDR3 totals 15 residues. Germline V gene sequence: CDR1 SNHLY, CDR2 FYNNEI. V lost 6 bases and J lost 2; bases outside the gene matches: 6. CDR3 sequence: CASRGGTGAGNTIYF. Written as DNA, the CDR3 is TGTGCCAGCAGAGGCGGGACAGGTGCTGGAAACACCATATATTTT. Combining the CDR3 with reference TRBV2 and TRBJ1-3 gives the whole variable domain EPEVTQTPSHQVTQMGQEVILRCVPISNHLYFYWYRQILGQKVEFLVSFYNNEISEKSEIFDDQFSVERPDGSNFTLKIRSTKLEDSAMYFCASRGGTGAGNTIYFGEGSWLTVV.

This chain uses TRBV5-1 with TRBJ1-4; 9 nucleotides agree with TRBD1. V shed 4 bases and J 8 bases; nucleotides not matched to a gene: 9. The germline V gene has CDR1 SGHRS and CDR2 YFSETQ. This CDR3 spans 15 amino acids. The CDR3 spells CASSPDRGGWEKLFF. The CDR3 DNA reads TGCGCCAGCAGCCCGGACAGGGGAGGGTGGGAAAAACTGTTTTTT.

In its sample, this clone was seen once. The V and J genes are TRBV12-5 and TRBJ1-2; 7 positions agree with TRBD1. The CDR3 has 14 amino acids. In germline, CDR1 is LGHNT, CDR2 FRNRAP. Trimming at V came to 9 bases and at J to 8 bases, leaving 15 bases not matched to a gene. CDR3 residues: CARARNGTEDGYTF. DNA of the CDR3: TGTGCTAGGGCGAGGAACGGGACAGAGGACGGCTACACCTTC.